A selection of T cell receptor delta chains follows, all from one sample in a study of intestinal T cells in coeliac disease. TCRdb re-analyzed the multiplex PCR reads via CATT. The sample lists around 290 delta-chain clones; about 51% were seen once. Source material: a duodenal biopsy. The receptor set was obtained from a human donor who served as a control with a normal duodenal biopsy, not a healthy volunteer. Each CDR3 is given with its conserved first and last residue. D genes are given only for firm matches. A clone size is listed for some rows: how often the clone was seen (once, few, many), or a class if it is expanded.

V gene,J gene,D gene,clone size,CDR3 protein,CDR3 DNA
TRDV1,TRDJ1,.,hyperexpanded,CALGEKGLPIRTYTDKLIF,TGTGCTCTTGGGGAAAAAGGCCTTCCCATACGAACGTACACCGATAAACTCATCTTT
TRDV2,TRDJ1,TRDD3,.,CACDKVLGDKPHTDKLIF,TGTGCCTGTGACAAGGTACTGGGGGATAAGCCGCACACCGATAAACTCATCTTT
TRDV1,TRDJ1,TRDD3,hyperexpanded,CALGATTRLGEPTDKLIF,TGTGCTCTTGGGGCCACTACGAGACTGGGGGAGCCGACCGATAAACTCATCTTT
TRDV1,TRDJ1,.,.,CALGEPRPSYSPSGGYTDKLIF,TGTGCTCTTGGGGAACCAAGGCCTTCCTACAGCCCCTCTGGGGGATACACCGATAAACTCATCTTT
TRDV2,TRDJ1,TRDD3,large,CACDSIAIPLGDSYTDKLIF,TGTGCCTGTGACTCTATCGCCATACCTCTGGGGGACTCGTACACCGATAAACTCATCTTT
TRDV1,TRDJ1,TRDD3,hyperexpanded,CALGEPSLGPYPRTGGYVWTDKLIF,TGTGCTCTTGGGGAGCCTTCCCTTGGTCCCTACCCCCGTACTGGGGGATATGTCTGGACCGATAAACTCATCTTT
TRDV2,TRDJ1,TRDD3,once,CACDTLGGYTDKLIF,TGTGCCTGTGACACCCTTGGGGGATACACCGATAAACTCATCTTT
TRDV1,TRDJ1,.,.,CALGDLLRGTPPKRGTDKLIF,TGTGCTCTTGGGGACCTACTTAGAGGGACTCCGCCGAAGAGGGGCACCGATAAACTCATCTTT
TRAV29/DV5,TRDJ1,.,.,CSVLLCSKRYGLWGSYTDKLIF,.
TRDV1,TRDJ1,TRDD3,hyperexpanded,CALGELRVPPCTGGDSTDKLIF,TGTGCTCTTGGGGAACTTCGGGTTCCTCCTTGTACTGGGGGAGACTCCACCGATAAACTCATCTTT
TRDV1,TRDJ1,TRDD3,hyperexpanded,CALGEPRASYWGMGVEYTDKLIF,TGTGCTCTTGGGGAACCTCGCGCCTCGTACTGGGGGATGGGGGTTGAGTACACCGATAAACTCATCTTT
TRDV2,TRDJ1,.,.,CACDVVGGTDKLIF,TGTGCCTGTGACGTCGTTGGGGGCACCGATAAACTCATCTTT
TRDV2,TRDJ1,TRDD3,.,CAFRTWGIMSKLIF,TGTGCCTTCCGTACCTGGGGGATAATGTCTAAACTCATCTTT
TRAV29/DV5,TRDJ2,.,once,CSVLLCSKRYGLWGIRTVLQNLQRPVQLFF,.
TRDV1,TRDJ1,TRDD3,.,CALGELLRLLGDTTETDKLIF,TGTGCTCTTGGGGAACTCCTACGTCTTCTGGGGGATACTACGGAAACCGATAAACTCATCTTT
TRDV1,TRDJ1,TRDD3,medium-sized,CALGELIYLGGLGDTDKLIF,TGTGCTCTTGGGGAACTCATCTACTTGGGGGGACTGGGGGATACCGATAAACTCATCTTT
TRDV1,TRDJ1,TRDD3,hyperexpanded,CALGEPPPTTLYWGILYTDKLIF,TGTGCTCTTGGGGAACCCCCCCCGACTACCTTGTACTGGGGGATACTTTACACCGATAAACTCATCTTT
TRAV29/DV5,TRDJ1,TRDD3,.,CAASGMGCGGYSDKLIF,TGTGCAGCAAGCGGTATGGGTTGTGGGGGATACTCCGATAAACTCATCTTT
TRDV1,TRDJ1,.,.,CALGEFPPGGVTDKLIF,TGTGCTCTTGGAGAGTTTCCTCCAGGCGGGGTCACCGATAAACTCATCTTT